This T cell receptor beta chain was obtained from a study of siplizumab effects on memory and regulatory T cells. Overall study findings and caveats: No more than a minor fraction of alloreactive clones could be traced back to unstimulated subsets.

The CDR3 length is 17 residues. Germline loops: CDR1 SGDLS, CDR2 YYNGEE. V gave up 0 bases and J gave up 6 bases; unmatched junction bases: 7. Coculturing of the mixed lymphocyte reaction cells was performed at 37°C for 6 days. The assay was immunoSEQ multiplex PCR, and TCRdb's table has in-frame clones only and misses some. The table includes approximately 9,700 clones, under 55% detected once. At least ten counts were recorded for this clone. The target antigen is unknown. Other DNA sequences within the sample encode an identical CDR3. Sequenced: CFSE-low (dividing) CD8+ T cells sorted from an allogeneic mixed lymphocyte reaction. The receptor comes from a human donor in good health; the cells came from an allogeneic mixed lymphocyte reaction. J is TRBJ2-2 and V is TRBV9, with 11 positions matching TRBD2. The CDR3, as DNA: TGTGCCAGCAGCGTAGCTTTTAGCGGGGGGGCGCCCGGGGAGCTGTTTTTT. Translated, it gives CASSVAFSGGAPGELFF.